This T cell receptor (beta chain) originates from a study of regulatory T cells in long-lasting Graves disease. Described time point: newly diagnosed GD, antithyroid drugs for less than 3 months. With RNA extracted from PBMCs as input, the TCR library was made. Patients of an endocrinology department in Xi'an, China, were included. Germline V gene sequence: CDR1 DFQATT, CDR2 SNEGSKA (reference sequence). This CDR3 is 16 amino acids long. V shed 0 bases and J shed 0 bases, with 12 bases lying between them. CDR3 regions were amplified by Arm-PCR using iRepertoire HTBI primers to build TCR beta libraries. MiXCR, run by TCRdb on the multiplex PCR reads, gives a single entry per CDR3 protein. Of fewer than 500,000 distinct CDR3 sequences in the sample, 15% to 20% were seen once. The sample was also reused in another study, on T cells in Graves' hyperthyroidism and ophthalmopathy. That paper notes: Prediction of ophthalmopathy progression came a median around 6 months pre-onset.

The chain has TRBV20-1 and TRBJ2-1; D gene uncertain. Source: peripheral blood mononuclear cells (PBMCs), taken at new diagnosis, from a patient treated with antithyroid drugs. This TCR derives from a man aged 35 to 55 with Graves disease. The CDR3 region has the DNA TGCAGTGCTAGAGATCTGCGCGGAAGCTCCTACAATGAGCAGTTCTTC. Translation: CSARDLRGSSYNEQFF.